These 22 T cell receptor beta chains share one sample of origin, sequenced in a study of tumor-infiltrating lymphocytes in localized non-small cell lung cancer. Using immunoSEQ multiplex PCR, the repertoire was profiled, and TCRdb retains in-frame clones only, with some absent. The data contain over 10,000 clones, nearly 85% of them singletons. The sequencing sample was made of uninvolved lung tissue not adjacent to the tumor. All receptors come from a human donor with non-small cell lung cancer.

The rearrangement joins TRBV5-6 to TRBJ2-3; D is perhaps TRBD1 (6 bases). The germline CDR1 and CDR2 sequences are SGHDT and YYEEEE. Trimming left V 4 bases short and J 0 bases short, with 12 bases between. The CDR3 length is 15 residues. CDR3 loop: CASSIGQRSTDTQYF. The CDR3, as DNA: TGTGCCAGCAGCATCGGACAGAGAAGCACAGATACGCAGTATTTT.

In nucleotides, the CDR3 is TGTGCCAGTAGTGGGCAGGAAGCCTACGAGCAGTACTTC. Protein: CASSGQEAYEQYF. This chain connects TRBV19 to TRBJ2-7; D is undetermined. Germline assignment: CDR1 LNHDA and CDR2 SQIVND (reference sequence). CDR3 length equals 13 residues. V dropped 5 bases and J dropped 2 bases, with 10 bases sitting between them.

This chain joins TRBV6-1 and TRBJ2-6; D remains unclear. The germline CDR1 and CDR2 sequences are MNHNS and SASEGT. V lost 4 bases and J 0 bases, leaving 7 bases between the germline ends. This CDR3 has 15 amino acids. CDR3 bases: TGTGCCAGCAGTGTTGGGGTCTCTGGGGCCAACGTCCTGACTTTC. Protein: CASSVGVSGANVLTF.

The genes are TRBV11-3 and TRBJ1-1, with no clear D. Trimming pared 0 bases from V and 3 bases from J, leaving 5 bases between. CDR1 is SGHNT and CDR2 is YENEEA in the germline V gene. The CDR3 length is 13 residues. Written as DNA, the CDR3 is TGTGCCAGCAGCTTAGATTCCTACACTGAAGCTTTCTTT. It encodes CASSLDSYTEAFF.

The rearrangement uses TRBV5-4 and TRBJ2-1, with TRBD2 identical over 13 bases. V lost 4 bases, J lost 10 bases, and 2 bases stayed unmatched. There are 13 residues in the CDR3. Per the germline V gene, CDR1 is SGHNT and CDR2 is YYREEE (reference sequence). The DNA of the CDR3 is TGTGCCAGCAGCCGGGGACTAGCGGGGGAGCAGTTCTTC. Its translation: CASSRGLAGEQFF.

V is TRBV10-3 and J is TRBJ2-7; 7 nucleotides align to TRBD1. V shed 5 bases, J shed 7 bases, and the junction held 11 bases outside the gene matches. CDR3 length: 14 residues. Germline V gene lookup returns CDR1 ENHRY and CDR2 SYGVKD. Here the CDR3 reads CAISSSGQVLEQYF. The DNA for the CDR3 is TGTGCCATCAGTTCCTCTGGACAGGTCTTGGAGCAGTACTTC.

This clone was seen a handful of times. The chain uses TRBV6-1 and TRBJ1-6; 7 bases agree with TRBD1. This CDR3 contains 14 residues. V shed 7 bases and J 8 bases; nucleotides not matched to a gene: 8. The germline V gene encodes CDR1 MNHNS and CDR2 SASEGT. The CDR3 here is CASIRQGTHSPLHF. For the CDR3, the DNA is TGTGCCAGCATCCGACAGGGAACTCATTCACCCCTCCACTTT.

A remark on this clone: One end of the junction is discordant with germline, which a read error may explain. The chain joins TRBV2 to TRBJ2-7, with 12 bases aligning to TRBD2. CDR3 size: 16 residues. The germline V gene encodes CDR1 SNHLY and CDR2 FYNNEI. The chain's CDR3 is CASREGLAGSNYEQYF. The CDR3 DNA follows: TGTGCCAGCAGAGAAGGACTAGCGGGGAGCAACTACGAGCAGTACTTC.

The CDR3 region is CASGLNTGELFF. CDR3 bases: TGTGCTAGTGGTTTGAACACCGGGGAGCTGTTTTTT. This chain uses TRBV12-5 with TRBJ2-2; D is ambiguous. The CDR3 runs to 12 residues. Germline loops: CDR1 LGHNT, CDR2 FRNRAP. The V end lost 2 bases, the J end lost 2 bases, and 0 bases lay between the germline ends. The full variable domain, its missing parts supplied by reference TRBV12-5 and TRBJ2-2, is DARVTQTPRHKVTEMGQEVTMRCQPILGHNTVFWYRQTMMQGLELLAYFRNRAPLDDSGMPKDRFSAEMPDATLATLKIQPSEPRDSAVYFCASGLNTGELFFGEGSRLTVL.

This chain connects TRBV21-1 to TRBJ1-1; the D segment call TRBD1 is taken from the table without a DNA check. TRBV21-1 is designated a pseudogene. The CDR3 has 16 residues. The CDR3 nucleotides read TGTGCCAGCAGCTCCCGGGACAGGGAAGGAGACACTGAAGCTTTCTTT. It is translated as CASSSRDREGDTEAFF.

The V gene is TRBV18, the J gene TRBJ2-3, with TRBD1 matching over 9 bases. The junction had 8 bases not matched to a gene; V was cut back by 4 bases and J by 3 bases. The germline gives CDR1 KGHSH, CDR2 LQKENI. The CDR3 runs 16 residues. CDR3 sequence (DNA): TGTGCCAGCTCACTACAGACAGGGGGAACAACAGATACGCAGTATTTT. This gives the protein CASSLQTGGTTDTQYF.

The chain recombines TRBV5-1 with TRBJ2-7; 16 bases fit TRBD2. Per germline, CDR1 SGHRS and CDR2 YFSETQ. The CDR3 length is 17 residues. V lost 1 base and J lost 6; bases outside the gene matches: 7. Here the CDR3 reads CASSLLGTSGGAFEQYF. Written as DNA, the CDR3 is TGCGCCAGCAGCTTGCTTGGGACTAGCGGGGGGGCCTTCGAGCAGTACTTC.

The chain has TRBV30 and TRBJ1-6; D unresolved. The V and J ends lost 2 bases and 7 bases respectively, with 9 bases between them. Per germline, CDR1 GTSNPN and CDR2 SVGIG (reference sequence). The CDR3 length is 13 residues. DNA of the CDR3: TGTGCCTGGAGTTCCAGAGGGAATTCACCCCTCCACTTT. Its translation is CAWSSRGNSPLHF.

This clone is a singleton in its sample. In DNA form, the CDR3 reads TGTGCCAGCAGTTCGGGACAGGGAAATCAGCCCCAGCATTTT. This sequence encodes CASSSGQGNQPQHF. The chain employs TRBV28 and TRBJ1-5; 9 nucleotides align to TRBD1. Per germline, CDR1 MDHEN and CDR2 SYDVKM. The CDR3 length is 14 residues. V shed 4 bases and J 4 bases; nucleotides not matched to a gene: 2.

V usage is TRBV4-3 and J usage is TRBJ2-7; D possibly corresponds to TRBD2 (6 bases). Trimming shortened V by 0 bases and J by 4 bases, and 16 bases separated the two germline ends. CDR3 size: 16 residues. Per germline, CDR1 LGHNA and CDR2 YSLEER. The CDR3 nucleotides are TGCGCCAGCAGCCAAGAGTGGAGGGGCGCTTCTTACGAGCAGTACTTC. Residues: CASSQEWRGASYEQYF.

The chain carries TRBV7-6 and TRBJ2-1, with 10 bases identical to TRBD2. Germline CDR1 reads SGHVS; CDR2 reads FNYEAQ. J gave up 5 bases and V 0 bases, and 4 bases lay outside the gene matches. CDR3 length: 16 amino acids. The CDR3 nucleotides are TGTGCCAGCAGCTTAGCGTCCCTAGCGGGGGACAATGAGCAGTTCTTC. It codes for CASSLASLAGDNEQFF. The full variable domain, completed using reference TRBV7-6 and TRBJ2-1, is GAGVSQSPRYKVTKRGQDVALRCDPISGHVSLYWYRQALGQGPEFLTYFNYEAQQDKSGLPNDRFSAERPEGSISTLTIQRTEQRDSAMYRCASSLASLAGDNEQFFGPGTRLTVL.

The chain couples TRBV5-5 to TRBJ1-1, with TRBD1 identical over 9 bases. With 7 bases clipped from V and 0 bases from J, the junction kept 1 base outside the gene matches. The CDR3 is 13 residues long. The V gene's germline CDR1 is SGHKS and CDR2 YYEKEE (reference sequence). The CDR3 DNA reads TGTGCCAGCGGGACAGGGCTGAACACTGAAGCTTTCTTT. It specifies CASGTGLNTEAFF.

The chain uses TRBV10-3 and TRBJ2-3; TRBD2 aligns across 11 bases. The CDR3 is 16 residues long. The V gene end was trimmed by 6 bases and the J gene end by 2 bases; junction bases not matched to a gene: 7. Germline values: CDR1 ENHRY, CDR2 SYGVKD. The CDR3 sequence is CAISATSGALTDTQYF. CDR3 coding DNA: TGTGCCATCAGCGCGACTAGCGGGGCACTCACAGATACGCAGTATTTT.

This chain joins TRBV7-6 and TRBJ2-1; the match to TRBD1 covers 7 bases. Trimming took 5 bases from V and 3 from J; bases not matched to a gene: 7. Germline lookup yields CDR1 SGHVS and CDR2 FNYEAQ. CDR3 size: 15 residues. CDR3 coding DNA: TGTGCCAGCAGCCGGAACAGGGGCGGCTACAATGAGCAGTTCTTC. Translation gives CASSRNRGGYNEQFF.

This clone has just a few counts. The chain is built from TRBV6-4 and TRBJ2-2; 10 bases are shared with TRBD2. The germline gives CDR1 MRHNA, CDR2 SNTAGT. V trimming: 5 bases; J trimming: 3 bases; junction bases outside the gene matches: 15. The CDR3 length is 19 residues. CDR3 sequence (DNA): TGTGCCAGCAGTACACAATTTCTCAGCGGGGGGGCCGACACCGGGGAGCTGTTTTTT. This gives the protein CASSTQFLSGGADTGELFF.

The rearrangement links TRBV11-3 to TRBJ2-7, with D unresolved. Germline V gene lookup returns CDR1 SGHNT and CDR2 YENEEA. V was cut by 5 bases and J by 6 bases, with 14 bases left in between. The CDR3 has 13 amino acids. The CDR3 spells CASSPIAQFEQYF. As DNA, the CDR3 is TGTGCCAGCAGCCCCATCGCGCAGTTCGAGCAGTACTTC.

This clone qualifies as large. The chain is built from TRBV6-5 and TRBJ2-1; TRBD2 matches 13 bases. The CDR3 sequence is 15 residues long. The germline V gene has CDR1 MNHEY and CDR2 SVGAGI. Trimming at V came to 2 bases and at J to 11 bases, leaving 6 bases not matched to a gene. CDR3 sequence (DNA): TGTGCCAGCAGTTACGATACTAGCGGGGGGGCGAAGCAGTTCTTC. It yields the protein CASSYDTSGGAKQFF.